This T cell receptor beta chain was sequenced for a study of blood T cell repertoires in COVID-19. Whole-study context: Material from acute and convalescent COVID-19 was sourced from the United States, Italy and Spain. Sources were T cells, B-cell-depleted T cells, or PBMCs; the material itself was cDNA or gDNA.

Authors' methods: Reference gene primer amplification gave estimated nucleated cell counts. The repertoire was sequenced with immunoSEQ multiplex PCR; TCRdb's copy has only in-frame clones and lacks some. That table supplies the V and J calls and clone size; D and trimming were determined from the DNA. The sample has 55,000 to 65,000 clones, more than 85% seen once. Germline V lookup: CDR1 SGHKS, CDR2 YYEKEE (reference sequence). The CDR3 totals 16 residues. V lost 4 bases and J lost 0, with 17 bases in between. This clone turned up a few times. The TCR originated in a man aged 60-69 years with acute or convalescent COVID-19. Input material: peripheral blood. The chain recombines TRBV5-5 with TRBJ2-7; D may be TRBD2 (5 bases). The CDR3 bases are TGTGCCAGCAGCCAAATGGACTTCCAGAGCTCCTACGAGCAGTACTTC. It specifies CASSQMDFQSSYEQYF.